This T cell receptor beta chain was documented in a study of human T cells and chemical hapten exposure. About the study: Patients got weekly scalp diphenylcyclopropenone doses over the approximately 23-week study. General observations from the study: Expanded TCR counts at PT1 went up together with patch test score, a positive correlation. There was no change with DPC sensitization in TCRs above 1 in 1000 frequency.

This clonotype came up a few times. The antigen remains undetermined. The CDR3 consists of 18 residues. Stated time point: patch test 1, 2 weeks after DPC sensitization. Treatment: therapeutic diphenylcyclopropenone sensitization with weekly scalp DPC. As the library was built, unique molecular identifiers were attached to individual cDNA molecules. TCRdb reprocessed the RACE reads with MiXCR, giving one entry per CDR3 protein. This sample has more than 100,000 distinct CDR3 sequences; 12% to 15% occur once, and the top ten carry less than 0.95%. The V call is TRBV12-2, the J call TRBJ1-5; the table assigns TRBD1, which was not confirmed against the DNA. TRBV12-2 is described as a pseudogene. This sample comprised whole blood, obtained in connection with sensitization to the hapten diphenylcyclopropenone (DPC). The source is a man aged 18 to 30 with alopecia areata. Some clones in this sample may be carry-over from other donors' samples. The chain's CDR3 is CASRLLRGRYPFGQPQHF. CDR3 sequence (DNA): TGTGCAAGTCGCTTATTACGGGGCAGGTACCCCTTTGGGCAGCCCCAGCATTTT.